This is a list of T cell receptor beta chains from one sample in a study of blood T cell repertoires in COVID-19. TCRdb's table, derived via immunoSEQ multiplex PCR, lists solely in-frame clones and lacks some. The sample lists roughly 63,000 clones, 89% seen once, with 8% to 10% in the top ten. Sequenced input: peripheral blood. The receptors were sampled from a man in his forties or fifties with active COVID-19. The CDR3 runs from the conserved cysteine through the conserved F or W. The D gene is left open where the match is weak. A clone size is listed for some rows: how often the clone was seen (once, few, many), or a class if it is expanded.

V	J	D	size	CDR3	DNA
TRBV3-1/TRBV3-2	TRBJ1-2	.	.	CASSQGGGSIYGYTF	TGTGCCAGCAGCCAAGGGGGGGGGAGTATCTATGGCTACACCTTC
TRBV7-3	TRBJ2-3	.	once	CASSLSGHSTDTQYF	TGTGCCAGCAGCCTCAGTGGGCATAGCACAGATACGCAGTATTTT
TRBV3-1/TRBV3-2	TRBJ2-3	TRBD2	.	CASSHLLAGSTDTQYF	TGTGCCAGCAGCCATTTACTAGCGGGGAGCACAGATACGCAGTATTTT
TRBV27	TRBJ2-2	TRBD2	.	CASSGGGEAGELFF	TGTGCCAGCAGTGGGGGAGGGGAGGCCGGGGAGCTGTTTTTT
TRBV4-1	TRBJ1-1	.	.	CASSQRATGKNTEAFF	TGCGCCAGCAGCCAAAGGGCTACAGGGAAGAACACTGAAGCTTTCTTT
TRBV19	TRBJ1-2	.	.	CASSMTRTTNYGYTF	TGTGCCAGTAGTATGACCCGGACAACTAACTATGGCTACACCTTC
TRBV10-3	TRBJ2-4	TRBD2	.	CAISETGGGNIQYF	TGTGCCATCAGTGAAACGGGAGGGGGGAACATTCAGTACTTC
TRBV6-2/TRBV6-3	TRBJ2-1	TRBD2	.	CASSPRTSPSGEQFF	TGTGCCAGCAGCCCCAGGACTAGCCCAAGCGGAGAGCAGTTCTTC
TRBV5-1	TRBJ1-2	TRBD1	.	CASSGTGLKSYGYTF	TGCGCCAGCAGCGGGACAGGTTTAAAGAGCTATGGCTACACCTTC
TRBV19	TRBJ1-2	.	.	CASSSGWQRGYGYTF	TGTGCCAGTAGTAGTGGTTGGCAGCGGGGGTATGGCTACACCTTC
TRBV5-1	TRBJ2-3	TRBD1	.	CASSVQGQEDTQYF	TGCGCCAGCAGCGTACAGGGGCAAGAAGATACGCAGTATTTT
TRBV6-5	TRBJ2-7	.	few	CASSYSVQQDYYEQYF	TGTGCCAGCAGTTACTCGGTACAGCAAGATTACTACGAGCAGTACTTC
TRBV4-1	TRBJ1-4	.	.	CASSQVATNEKLFF	TGCGCCAGCAGCCAAGTAGCAACTAATGAAAAACTGTTTTTT
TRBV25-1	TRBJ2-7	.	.	CASSEFNEQYF	TGTGCCAGCAGTGAATTTAACGAGCAGTACTTC
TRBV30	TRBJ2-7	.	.	CAWSVSSNEQYF	TGTGCCTGGAGTGTTAGCAGCAACGAGCAGTACTTC
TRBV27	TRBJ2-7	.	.	CASSFGQPPYEQYF	TGTGCCAGCAGTTTCGGACAGCCCCCCTACGAGCAGTACTTC
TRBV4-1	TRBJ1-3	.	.	CASSTTFSGNTIYF	TGCGCCAGCAGCACGACATTCTCTGGAAACACCATATATTTT
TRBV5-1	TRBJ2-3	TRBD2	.	CASSLKLAGGSPDTQYF	TGCGCCAGCAGCCTAAAACTAGCGGGGGGTTCACCAGATACGCAGTATTTT
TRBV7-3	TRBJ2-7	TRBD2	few	CASSLKRGEPYEQYF	TGTGCCAGCAGCTTAAAGCGGGGGGAACCCTACGAGCAGTACTTC
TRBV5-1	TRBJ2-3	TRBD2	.	CASSFGLAVSDTQYF	TGCGCCAGCAGCTTTGGCCTAGCGGTGAGCGATACGCAGTATTTT
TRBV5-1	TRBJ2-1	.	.	CASSGTDEQFF	TGCGCCAGCAGCGGTACTGATGAGCAGTTCTTC
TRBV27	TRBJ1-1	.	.	CASSLKAGLVEAFF	TGTGCCAGCAGTTTAAAGGCAGGGTTGGTTGAAGCTTTCTTT
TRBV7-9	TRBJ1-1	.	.	CASSSPRGAETEAFF	TGTGCCAGCAGCTCACCCCGGGGGGCGGAGACTGAAGCTTTCTTT
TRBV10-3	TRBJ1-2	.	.	CAISLTLTGSNYGYTF	TGTGCCATCAGTCTAACTTTGACAGGATCTAACTATGGCTACACCTTC
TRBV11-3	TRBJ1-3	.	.	CASSNTGTGNTIYF	TGTGCCAGCAGCAATACAGGGACTGGAAACACCATATATTTT
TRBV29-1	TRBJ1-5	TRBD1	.	CSVWTGERYQPQHF	TGCAGCGTTTGGACAGGGGAGCGTTATCAGCCCCAGCATTTT
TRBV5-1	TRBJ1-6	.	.	CASSLEGGNNSPLHF	TGCGCCAGCAGCTTGGAAGGGGGAAATAATTCACCCCTCCACTTT
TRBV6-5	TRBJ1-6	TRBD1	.	CASSPGGTNSPLHF	TGTGCCAGCAGCCCAGGGGGGACTAATTCACCCCTCCACTTT
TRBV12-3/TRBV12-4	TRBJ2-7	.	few	CASSLRLAYEQYF	TGTGCCAGCAGTTTGAGGCTAGCCTACGAGCAGTACTTC
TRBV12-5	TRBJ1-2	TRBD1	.	CASGLTGVSGGYTF	TGTGCTAGTGGTTTGACAGGGGTAAGCGGTGGCTACACCTTC
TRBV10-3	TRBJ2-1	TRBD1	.	CAISIGQGAGEQFF	TGTGCCATCAGTATAGGACAGGGGGCAGGTGAGCAGTTCTTC
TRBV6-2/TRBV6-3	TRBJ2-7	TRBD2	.	CASSLRTGGPLYEQCF	TGTGCCAGCAGCCTGAGGACGGGGGGACCCTTATACGAGCAGTGCTTC
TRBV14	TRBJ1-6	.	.	CASRNTPRESPLHF	TGTGCCAGCAGAAACACGCCCAGGGAATCACCCCTCCACTTT
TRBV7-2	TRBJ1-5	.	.	CASSLEPQGSNQPQHF	TGTGCCAGCAGCTTAGAGCCACAGGGCAGCAATCAGCCCCAGCATTTT
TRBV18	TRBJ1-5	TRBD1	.	CASSRTGLGNQPQHF	TGTGCCAGCTCACGGACAGGGCTTGGCAATCAGCCCCAGCATTTT
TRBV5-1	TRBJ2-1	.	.	CASSLAGSNGPNEQFF	TGCGCCAGCAGCTTGGCCGGGAGCAATGGCCCCAATGAGCAGTTCTTC